The 29 T cell receptor beta chains below all came from one sample that was sequenced in a study of beta chain features in type 1 diabetes. Study observations and caveats: A moderate, significant TCRB CDR3 shortening appeared in type 1 diabetes across four CD4+ subsets.

Every bit of the isolated RNA underwent reverse transcription, so sequencing read expressed TCRB transcripts. Only in-frame clones appear in the TCRdb table, and some are missing; sequencing was by immunoSEQ multiplex PCR. The sample shows 400,000 or so clones, over 8.5% of them seen only once. No antigens are known for them. The specimen sequenced was central memory CD4+ T cells from blood. The receptors were sampled from a man younger than 45 with type 1 diabetes.

This clone was recorded a few times. The V gene is TRBV7-9, the J gene TRBJ1-4, with unresolved D. Trimming pared 2 bases from V and 7 bases from J, leaving 11 bases between. CDR1 and CDR2 (germline): SEHNR, FQNEAQ (reference sequence). This CDR3 region has 14 residues. This CDR3 reads CASSLKEVIEKLFF. The CDR3 coding sequence is TGTGCCAGCAGCTTAAAGGAGGTCATTGAAAAACTGTTTTTT.

The gene calls are TRBV7-2 and TRBJ2-2, with D perhaps matching TRBD1 (5 bases). Germline CDR1 is SGHTA and CDR2 is FQGNSA. CDR3 length equals 16 residues. V lost 6 bases to trimming and J lost 6 bases, with 20 bases between them. For the CDR3, the DNA is TGTGCCAGCAGACCAAAAGGGGCAGGGATGGCCGGGGAGCTGTTTTTT. It translates to CASRPKGAGMAGELFF.

This clone was seen many times. The rearrangement joins TRBV28 to TRBJ2-7; D gene uncertain. V gave up 2 bases and J gave up 7 bases, with 9 bases separating them. CDR1 MDHEN and CDR2 SYDVKM come from the germline V gene. This CDR3 has 12 residues. The CDR3 protein is CASSLTLMEQYF. The DNA for the CDR3 is TGTGCCAGCAGTTTAACCCTCATGGAGCAGTACTTC.

This chain uses TRBV19 with TRBJ1-2, with D possibly matching TRBD1 (6 bases). From germline, CDR1 is LNHDA and CDR2 SQIVND (reference sequence). Deletions cut 6 bases from V and 5 bases from J, with 13 bases between. This CDR3 contains 13 residues. The CDR3 spells CASSPEGEYGYTF. The CDR3 DNA follows: TGTGCCAGTAGCCCAGAGGGGGAGTATGGCTACACCTTC. Based on the CDR3 plus reference TRBV19 and TRBJ1-2, the full variable domain is DGGITQSPKYLFRKEGQNVTLSCEQNLNHDAMYWYRQDPGQGLRLIYYSQIVNDFQKGDIAEGYSVSREKKESFPLTVTSAQKNPTAFYLCASSPEGEYGYTFGSGTRLTVV.

A few counts support this clone. V and J are TRBV19 and TRBJ2-1; no firm D call. The germline V gene has CDR1 LNHDA and CDR2 SQIVND (reference sequence). The CDR3 extends over 15 amino acids. Trimming cost V 3 bases and J 3 bases, with 12 bases left between them. In DNA, the CDR3 is TGTGCCAGTAGTATTGGCCCCTACCTCTACAATGAGCAGTTCTTC. This codes for CASSIGPYLYNEQFF.

This chain uses TRBV9 with TRBJ2-1; the D is unclear. Trimming stripped 3 bases from V and 3 bases from J, with 10 bases between. The CDR3 is 14 amino acids. CDR1 and CDR2 from the germline V gene are SGDLS and YYNGEE. As DNA, the CDR3 is TGTGCCAGCAGCGCCGCAGGCTACTACAATGAGCAGTTCTTC. This gives the protein CASSAAGYYNEQFF.

The CDR3, as DNA: TGCAGCGTTGAAGATGGGTTGGGACTAGGCTACACAGATACGCAGTATTTT. It codes for CSVEDGLGLGYTDTQYF. V is TRBV29-1 and J is TRBJ2-3, with 8 bases that match TRBD2. The V gene end was trimmed by 0 bases and the J gene end by 2 bases; junction bases not matched to a gene: 10. CDR1 is SQVTM, CDR2 ANQGSEA, per germline. The CDR3 loop spans 17 amino acids.

The genes are TRBV7-8 and TRBJ2-7; D possibly corresponds to TRBD1 (6 bases). V lost 5 bases and J lost 6, with 14 bases in between. The CDR3 runs 13 residues. Germline V gene lookup returns CDR1 SGHVS and CDR2 FQNEAQ. The CDR3 reads CASSIDRLFEQYF. Here the CDR3 DNA reads TGTGCCAGCAGCATTGACAGGTTGTTCGAGCAGTACTTC.

This clone has just a few counts. The CDR3 DNA sequence: TGTGCCAGCAGCGGGAGCTCCTACGAGCAGTACTTC. This translates into CASSGSSYEQYF. The chain employs TRBV9 and TRBJ2-7; D uncertain. Trimming took off 3 bases at V and 0 bases at J, with 4 bases between the two ends. The CDR3 loop spans 12 amino acids. Germline V gene sequence: CDR1 SGDLS, CDR2 YYNGEE.

This clone was picked up a small number of times. The chain recombines TRBV27 with TRBJ1-6, with D perhaps matching TRBD1 (5 bases). The V gene's germline CDR1 is MNHEY and CDR2 SMNVEV (reference sequence). Trimming left V 7 bases short and J 8 bases short, with 12 bases between. The length of the CDR3 is 13 residues. The CDR3 DNA reads as TGTGCCAGCAAGGTCAGAGGGGATTCACCCCTCCACTTT. As protein: CASKVRGDSPLHF.

This clone has more than one count but fewer than ten. This rearrangement joins TRBV6-1 to TRBJ2-7, with TRBD2 matching over 11 bases. The CDR3 length is 15 residues. Germline CDR1 is MNHNS and CDR2 is SASEGT. V lost 0 bases and J lost 3; bases outside the gene matches: 1. CDR3 region: CASSEAGLAVYEQYF. CDR3 sequence (DNA): TGTGCCAGCAGTGAAGCGGGACTAGCGGTCTACGAGCAGTACTTC.

This clone was picked up a small number of times. This chain connects TRBV5-1 to TRBJ2-7; D call uncertain. The V end was cut by 0 bases, the J end by 5 bases, with 18 bases between. From germline, CDR1 is SGHRS and CDR2 YFSETQ. The CDR3 consists of 16 residues. The CDR3 DNA reads as TGCGCCAGCAGCTTGGAGGTCCGTCGAGAAACCAACGAGCAGTACTTC. Its translation: CASSLEVRRETNEQYF.

In this sample, this clone turned up a few times. The J gene is TRBJ2-5, the V gene TRBV7-8; the D gene is possibly TRBD1 (6 bases). The CDR3 is made up of 12 amino acids. In germline, CDR1 is SGHVS, CDR2 FQNEAQ. V was pared by 0 bases and J by 7 bases, with 6 bases between. The CDR3 DNA reads as TGTGCCAGCAGCTTAGCAGGGGGGACCCAGTACTTC. This codes for CASSLAGGTQYF.

The genes are TRBV27 and TRBJ2-1; 7 nucleotides match TRBD1. Losses at the gene ends were 5 bases for V and 5 bases for J; bases not matched to a gene: 3. Looked up from germline, CDR1 is MNHEY and CDR2 is SMNVEV (reference sequence). CDR3 size: 13 residues. This chain's CDR3 is CASSPDRDNEQFF. CDR3 nucleotides: TGTGCCAGCAGTCCCGACAGGGACAATGAGCAGTTCTTC.

This clone has a count of ten or more. The same CDR3 can be traced to other DNA sequences in this sample. The chain has TRBV18 and TRBJ2-6, with no clear D. The germline V and J ends were trimmed by 0 bases and 4 bases, with 4 bases remaining between them. In germline, CDR1 is KGHSH, CDR2 LQKENI. The CDR3 has 14 amino acids. CDR3: CASSPPGGANVLTF. The DNA for the CDR3 is TGTGCCAGCTCACCACCGGGCGGGGCCAACGTCCTGACTTTC.

The chain links TRBV6-1 to TRBJ2-1; D is uncertain. This CDR3 region has 14 residues. CDR1 and CDR2 (germline): MNHNS, SASEGT. V lost 6 bases and J lost 3, with 12 bases in between. The CDR3 DNA is TGTGCCAGCAGCGAAATATACGGCTACAATGAGCAGTTCTTC. It translates to CASSEIYGYNEQFF.

The chain uses TRBV7-2 and TRBJ1-5; unclear D gene. This CDR3 contains 13 residues. Germline CDR1 and CDR2: SGHTA and FQGNSA. V shed 4 bases and J shed 6 bases, with 10 bases lying between them. CDR3 amino acids: CASSSTDGQPQHF. The CDR3 coding sequence is TGTGCCAGCAGCTCTACTGACGGTCAGCCCCAGCATTTT.

V is TRBV29-1 and J is TRBJ1-4; 7 bases are shared with TRBD1. Germline CDR1 and CDR2: SQVTM and ANQGSEA. The V and J ends lost 7 bases and 7 bases, in that order; junction bases with no gene match: 6. The CDR3 extends over 12 amino acids. In DNA, the CDR3 is TGCAGCGCCGGAAGGGGGCTTGAAAAACTGTTTTTT. Encoded protein: CSAGRGLEKLFF.

Notes on this clone: Other nucleotide sequences from this sample produce the same CDR3. The rearrangement joins TRBV10-3 to TRBJ1-5, with D tentatively TRBD1 (6 bases). Trimming shortened V by 0 bases and J by 0 bases, and 12 bases separated the two germline ends. The CDR3 loop spans 17 amino acids. Germline V gives CDR1 ENHRY, CDR2 SYGVKD. Here the CDR3 DNA reads TGTGCCATCAGTGAGTCTTTTAGGGGGGATAGCAATCAGCCCCAGCATTTT. Amino acids: CAISESFRGDSNQPQHF.

V gene TRBV5-1 combines with J gene TRBJ1-5; the match to TRBD1 covers 8 bases. Germline loops: CDR1 SGHRS, CDR2 YFSETQ. This CDR3 has 14 amino acids. J was trimmed by 4 bases and V by 4 bases; bases with no gene match: 4. The CDR3 DNA is TGCGCCAGCAGCGGAGGACAGGGAAATCAGCCCCAGCATTTT. Translated: CASSGGQGNQPQHF.

This clone has only a few counts. The rearrangement links TRBV7-9 to TRBJ1-1, with D perhaps TRBD1 (6 bases). This CDR3 comprises 13 residues. V was trimmed by 1 base and J by 7 bases, leaving 10 bases between them. Germline loops: CDR1 SEHNR, CDR2 FQNEAQ (reference sequence). The CDR3 protein is CASSLGAGDEAFF. In DNA, the CDR3 is TGTGCCAGCAGCTTAGGAGCAGGGGATGAAGCTTTCTTT.

With respect to this clone: Additional DNA sequences in this sample encode the identical CDR3. This rearrangement joins TRBV7-9 to TRBJ2-7, with TRBD1 identical over 10 bases. This CDR3 has 14 residues. Germline V CDR1 and CDR2: SEHNR, FQNEAQ (reference sequence). Germline trimming cut 5 bases from V and 3 bases from J; bases unmatched to any gene: 4. CDR3 coding DNA: TGTGCCAGCAGCCGCGGGACAGGGGACTACGAGCAGTACTTC. The encoded protein is CASSRGTGDYEQYF.

This clone was picked up a small number of times. The genes are TRBV4-1 and TRBJ1-2; 10 bases line up with TRBD1. This CDR3 contains 18 residues. Germline CDR1 MGHRA, CDR2 YSYEKL. V shed 4 bases and J 5 bases; nucleotides not matched to a gene: 16. CDR3 loop: CASSLTGTGASRTYGYTF. CDR3 bases: TGCGCCAGCAGCCTAACCGGGACAGGGGCTTCCCGGACTTATGGCTACACCTTC.

This clone was picked up a small number of times. The chain recombines TRBV6-5 with TRBJ2-4; TRBD2 might be the D (6 bases). V lost 6 bases and J 7 bases, leaving 16 bases between the germline ends. The germline CDR1 and CDR2 sequences are MNHEY and SVGAGI. The CDR3 sequence is 14 residues long. This CDR3 is CASSPGRLANIQYF. The CDR3 DNA reads TGTGCCAGCAGCCCGGGGAGGCTCGCGAACATTCAGTACTTC.

This clone was seen a handful of times. The chain couples TRBV7-2 to TRBJ1-5; D not certain. This CDR3 has 13 amino acids. CDR1 and CDR2 (germline): SGHTA, FQGNSA. Trimming removed 6 bases at V and 2 bases at J, with 8 bases between. The CDR3 DNA follows: TGTGCCAGCAGGGAGTCGCGCAATCAGCCCCAGCATTTT. Its protein is CASRESRNQPQHF.

Many counts were recorded for this clone. V gene TRBV19 combines with J gene TRBJ2-7; 7 bases are shared with TRBD2. CDR3 size: 14 residues. The J segment lost 1 base and the V segment lost 6 bases, leaving 6 bases of the junction unmatched. In germline, CDR1 is LNHDA, CDR2 SQIVND (reference sequence). The CDR3 loop reads CASSRAGLSYEQYF. CDR3 sequence (DNA): TGTGCCAGTAGCCGAGCGGGACTGTCCTACGAGCAGTACTTC.

The V call is TRBV18, the J call TRBJ2-7; D may be TRBD1 (5 bases). V was cut by 0 bases and J by 3 bases, with 9 bases left in between. Germline assignment: CDR1 KGHSH and CDR2 LQKENI. The CDR3 spans 14 residues. The CDR3 protein is CASSPPGQGYEQYF. CDR3 DNA sequence: TGTGCCAGCTCACCACCGGGGCAGGGCTACGAGCAGTACTTC.

The chain couples TRBV11-3 to TRBJ2-1, with D uncertain. V lost 8 bases and J lost 3, with 11 bases in between. This CDR3 region has 13 residues. The germline V gene has CDR1 SGHNT and CDR2 YENEEA. The CDR3 sequence is CASSGSIYNEQFF. CDR3 coding DNA: TGTGCCAGCTCCGGTAGTATCTACAATGAGCAGTTCTTC.

This clone was seen a handful of times. This chain connects TRBV5-1 to TRBJ2-1; 7 nucleotides line up with TRBD1. The junction had 6 bases not matched to a gene; V was cut back by 7 bases and J by 2 bases. The CDR3 sequence is 14 residues long. Germline CDR1 reads SGHRS; CDR2 reads YFSETQ. The CDR3 region is CASGGTVPYNEQFF. As DNA, the CDR3 is TGCGCCAGCGGTGGGACAGTACCCTACAATGAGCAGTTCTTC.